A selection of T cell receptor beta chains follows, all from one sample in a study of OX40 agonist ivuxolimab in advanced cancers. Repertoires were generated with immunoSEQ multiplex PCR, while TCRdb's copy carries only in-frame clones and drops some. The data contain some 17,000 clones, about 82% of them singletons. The sequencing used CD4+ or CD8+ T cells sorted from blood, collected in a trial of the OX40 agonist ivuxolimab. All receptors come from an adult with an advanced solid tumor such as melanoma, head and neck, liver or kidney cancer. CDR3s include the opening cysteine and the closing phenylalanine or tryptophan. D genes are given only for firm matches. Size is stated for part of the rows, as once, few or many counts, or as a class when the clone is expanded.

j_call: TRBJ2-7
v_call: TRBV19
clone_size: NA
d_call: TRBD1
cdr3_aa: CASSLGTGPSSYEQYF
cdr3_nt: TGTGCCAGTAGTCTTGGGACAGGCCCAAGCTCCTACGAGCAGTACTTC

j_call: TRBJ1-5
v_call: TRBV15
clone_size: NA
d_call: TRBD1
cdr3_aa: CATSLRGSNQPQHF
cdr3_nt: TGTGCCACCAGCCTCAGGGGGTCAAATCAGCCCCAGCATTTT

j_call: TRBJ1-2
v_call: TRBV4-1
clone_size: NA
d_call: TRBD1
cdr3_aa: CASSQFETGGDDYGYTF
cdr3_nt: TGCGCCAGCAGCCAATTTGAGACAGGGGGCGATGACTATGGCTACACCTTC

j_call: TRBJ1-1
v_call: TRBV7-8
clone_size: once
d_call: TRBD1
cdr3_aa: CASSLGSSFRDRPNTEAFF
cdr3_nt: TGTGCCAGCAGCTTAGGGAGTTCTTTTCGGGACAGACCGAACACTGAAGCTTTCTTT

j_call: TRBJ1-2
v_call: TRBV19
clone_size: NA
d_call: NA
cdr3_aa: CASSPRREVDYGYTF
cdr3_nt: TGTGCCAGTAGTCCCCGGAGGGAGGTCGACTATGGCTACACCTTC

j_call: TRBJ2-5
v_call: TRBV10-1
clone_size: few
d_call: TRBD2
cdr3_aa: CASSESVTSGGQETQYF
cdr3_nt: TGCGCCAGCAGTGAGTCGGTAACTAGCGGGGGACAAGAGACCCAGTACTTC

j_call: TRBJ1-2
v_call: TRBV6-5
clone_size: NA
d_call: NA
cdr3_aa: CASSLARGGASYGYTF
cdr3_nt: TGTGCCAGCAGTTTAGCCCGAGGAGGGGCCTCCTATGGCTACACCTTC

j_call: TRBJ2-7
v_call: TRBV2
clone_size: NA
d_call: NA
cdr3_aa: CASKSYEQYF
cdr3_nt: TGTGCCAGCAAATCCTACGAGCAGTACTTC

j_call: TRBJ2-7
v_call: TRBV7-8
clone_size: once
d_call: TRBD1
cdr3_aa: CASSGTEEQYF
cdr3_nt: TGTGCCAGCAGCGGGACAGAAGAGCAGTACTTC

j_call: TRBJ2-1
v_call: TRBV7-3
clone_size: NA
d_call: NA
cdr3_aa: CASSARPGASSYNEQFF
cdr3_nt: TGTGCCAGCAGCGCCCGGCCGGGCGCGAGCTCCTACAATGAGCAGTTCTTC

j_call: TRBJ2-7
v_call: TRBV18
clone_size: few
d_call: TRBD1
cdr3_aa: CASSPPRDRDMYEQYF
cdr3_nt: TGTGCCAGCTCACCACCGAGGGACAGGGATATGTACGAGCAGTACTTC

j_call: TRBJ2-7
v_call: TRBV4-1
clone_size: NA
d_call: NA
cdr3_aa: CASSFAQGGSYEQYF
cdr3_nt: TGCGCCAGCAGCTTTGCCCAGGGAGGCTCCTACGAGCAGTACTTC

j_call: TRBJ1-1
v_call: TRBV6-5
clone_size: few
d_call: TRBD1
cdr3_aa: CASSYTGGTEAFF
cdr3_nt: TGTGCCAGCAGTTACACAGGGGGCACTGAAGCTTTCTTT

j_call: TRBJ2-1
v_call: TRBV27
clone_size: NA
d_call: TRBD2
cdr3_aa: CASSPGTSGYNEQFF
cdr3_nt: TGTGCCAGCAGTCCCGGGACTAGCGGATACAATGAGCAGTTCTTC

j_call: TRBJ1-1
v_call: TRBV30
clone_size: NA
d_call: NA
cdr3_aa: CAWSRRRAFTEAFF
cdr3_nt: TGTGCCTGGAGCCGACGGAGAGCTTTCACTGAAGCTTTCTTT

j_call: TRBJ1-6
v_call: TRBV6-5
clone_size: NA
d_call: NA
cdr3_aa: CASSYGGGSNSPLHF
cdr3_nt: TGTGCCAGCAGTTACGGAGGGGGGTCAAATTCACCCCTCCACTTT

j_call: TRBJ2-5
v_call: TRBV5-6
clone_size: medium-sized
d_call: NA
cdr3_aa: CASSLGAGMQRETQYF
cdr3_nt: TGTGCCAGCAGCTTGGGGGCGGGAATGCAGAGAGAGACCCAGTACTTC

j_call: TRBJ1-1
v_call: TRBV6-5
clone_size: NA
d_call: NA
cdr3_aa: CASSKQEDLNTEAFF
cdr3_nt: TGTGCCAGCAGCAAACAGGAAGACCTTAACACTGAAGCTTTCTTT

j_call: TRBJ2-1
v_call: TRBV11-1
clone_size: NA
d_call: NA
cdr3_aa: CASSFPGISYNEQFF
cdr3_nt: TGTGCCAGCAGCTTTCCAGGGATCTCTTACAATGAGCAGTTCTTC

j_call: TRBJ2-5
v_call: TRBV29-1
clone_size: few
d_call: TRBD2
cdr3_aa: CSAKSPGGDGRETQYF
cdr3_nt: TGCAGCGCCAAATCCCCGGGGGGGGATGGGCGAGAGACCCAGTACTTC

j_call: TRBJ2-7
v_call: TRBV19
clone_size: NA
d_call: NA
cdr3_aa: CASSINPGDYEQYF
cdr3_nt: TGCGCCAGTAGTATCAACCCAGGGGATTACGAGCAGTACTTC

j_call: TRBJ2-5
v_call: TRBV19
clone_size: NA
d_call: NA
cdr3_aa: CASSNGQFGTQYF
cdr3_nt: TGTGCCAGTAGTAACGGACAGTTCGGGACCCAGTACTTC

j_call: TRBJ2-3
v_call: TRBV5-3
clone_size: NA
d_call: TRBD1
cdr3_aa: CASSPQGDRADTQYF
cdr3_nt: TGTGCCAGCAGCCCCCAAGGCGACAGGGCAGATACGCAGTATTTT

j_call: TRBJ2-2
v_call: TRBV6-5
clone_size: NA
d_call: NA
cdr3_aa: CASSWASNTGELFF
cdr3_nt: TGTGCCAGCAGTTGGGCTTCGAACACCGGGGAGCTGTTTTTT

j_call: TRBJ2-5
v_call: TRBV5-1
clone_size: once
d_call: NA
cdr3_aa: CASSLADSGVETQYF
cdr3_nt: TGCGCCAGCAGCTTGGCCGATTCAGGGGTGGAGACCCAGTACTTC

j_call: TRBJ2-7
v_call: TRBV4-2
clone_size: NA
d_call: NA
cdr3_aa: CASSSESASYEQYF
cdr3_nt: TGTGCCAGCAGCTCAGAATCCGCATCCTACGAGCAGTACTTC

j_call: TRBJ1-1
v_call: TRBV6-1
clone_size: NA
d_call: NA
cdr3_aa: CASSEGITEAFF
cdr3_nt: TGTGCCAGCAGTGAGGGCATCACTGAAGCTTTCTTT

j_call: TRBJ2-1
v_call: TRBV7-9
clone_size: NA
d_call: TRBD2
cdr3_aa: CASYLGLAGDFEQFF
cdr3_nt: TGTGCCAGCTATCTCGGACTAGCGGGGGATTTTGAGCAGTTCTTC

j_call: TRBJ1-2
v_call: TRBV30
clone_size: NA
d_call: NA
cdr3_aa: CAWSSLSSLYGYTF
cdr3_nt: TGTGCCTGGAGTTCCCTAAGTTCGCTATATGGCTACACCTTC

j_call: TRBJ1-4
v_call: TRBV30
clone_size: once
d_call: NA
cdr3_aa: CAWSVIREKLFF
cdr3_nt: TGTGCCTGGAGTGTAATAAGGGAAAAACTGTTTTTT

j_call: TRBJ1-1
v_call: TRBV15
clone_size: NA
d_call: NA
cdr3_aa: CATSRDAGLNTEAFF
cdr3_nt: TGTGCCACCAGCAGAGATGCCGGGTTGAACACTGAAGCTTTCTTT

j_call: TRBJ2-7
v_call: TRBV15
clone_size: NA
d_call: NA
cdr3_aa: CATSPTGAGYEQYF
cdr3_nt: TGTGCCACCAGCCCCACCGGGGCCGGCTACGAGCAGTACTTC

j_call: TRBJ2-1
v_call: TRBV11-2
clone_size: NA
d_call: TRBD2
cdr3_aa: CASSLSGGQGFF
cdr3_nt: TGTGCCAGCAGCCTTAGCGGGGGCCAGGGGTTCTTC

j_call: TRBJ1-1
v_call: TRBV30
clone_size: NA
d_call: NA
cdr3_aa: CAWNTGPSKDTEAFF
cdr3_nt: TGTGCCTGGAATACAGGGCCGAGTAAGGACACTGAAGCTTTCTTT

j_call: TRBJ2-7
v_call: TRBV5-4
clone_size: once
d_call: NA
cdr3_aa: CASSYGPYEQYF
cdr3_nt: TGTGCCAGCAGCTATGGACCCTACGAGCAGTACTTC

j_call: TRBJ2-7
v_call: TRBV10-3
clone_size: NA
d_call: NA
cdr3_aa: CAISRESSYEQYF
cdr3_nt: TGTGCCATTAGCCGTGAAAGCTCCTACGAGCAGTACTTC

j_call: TRBJ2-3
v_call: TRBV7-8
clone_size: NA
d_call: TRBD2
cdr3_aa: CASSLTSGVADTQYF
cdr3_nt: TGTGCCAGCAGCTTAACTAGCGGGGTGGCAGATACGCAGTATTTT

j_call: TRBJ2-1
v_call: TRBV6-1
clone_size: NA
d_call: NA
cdr3_aa: CASSDLLPSSYNEQFF
cdr3_nt: TGTGCCAGCAGTGACCTCCTACCCAGCTCCTACAATGAGCAGTTCTTC

j_call: TRBJ1-5
v_call: TRBV7-9
clone_size: once
d_call: NA
cdr3_aa: CASGTNQPQHF
cdr3_nt: TGTGCCAGCGGCACGAATCAGCCCCAGCATTTT

j_call: TRBJ1-5
v_call: TRBV28
clone_size: NA
d_call: TRBD1
cdr3_aa: CASSSRQGGNQPQHF
cdr3_nt: TGTGCCAGCAGTTCGCGACAGGGGGGAAATCAGCCCCAGCATTTT

j_call: TRBJ2-2
v_call: TRBV9
clone_size: NA
d_call: NA
cdr3_aa: CASSRGGNGELFF
cdr3_nt: TGTGCCAGCAGCCGCGGGGGCAACGGGGAGCTGTTTTTT

j_call: TRBJ1-1
v_call: TRBV19
clone_size: medium-sized
d_call: NA
cdr3_aa: CASSINSNTEAFF
cdr3_nt: TGTGCCAGTAGTATAAATTCGAACACTGAAGCTTTCTTT

j_call: TRBJ1-6
v_call: TRBV6-5
clone_size: NA
d_call: NA
cdr3_aa: CASRVREDYNSPLHF
cdr3_nt: TGTGCCAGCAGGGTACGAGAGGACTATAATTCACCCCTCCACTTT

j_call: TRBJ2-7
v_call: TRBV5-6
clone_size: NA
d_call: NA
cdr3_aa: CASSFDREAGEQYF
cdr3_nt: TGTGCCAGCAGCTTTGACAGGGAGGCGGGGGAGCAGTACTTC

j_call: TRBJ2-7
v_call: TRBV27
clone_size: NA
d_call: TRBD1
cdr3_aa: CASSLSGQASYEQYF
cdr3_nt: TGTGCCAGCAGTTTATCAGGACAGGCTTCCTACGAGCAGTACTTC

j_call: TRBJ2-7
v_call: TRBV7-3
clone_size: few
d_call: NA
cdr3_aa: CASSFGGGSTYEQYF
cdr3_nt: TGTGCCAGCAGCTTTGGGGGCGGGAGCACCTACGAGCAGTACTTC

j_call: TRBJ1-4
v_call: TRBV2
clone_size: NA
d_call: NA
cdr3_aa: CASTRTVARRNEKLFF
cdr3_nt: TGTGCCAGCACGAGAACGGTCGCTCGGAGAAATGAAAAACTGTTTTTT

j_call: TRBJ1-6
v_call: TRBV27
clone_size: NA
d_call: TRBD1
cdr3_aa: CASRRGQANSPLHF
cdr3_nt: TGTGCCAGCAGGCGGGGACAGGCAAATTCACCCCTCCACTTT

j_call: TRBJ1-5
v_call: TRBV7-9
clone_size: NA
d_call: TRBD1
cdr3_aa: CASSPTGGVQPQHF
cdr3_nt: TGTGCCAGCAGCCCTACAGGGGGAGTACAGCCCCAGCATTTT

j_call: TRBJ1-2
v_call: TRBV4-1
clone_size: NA
d_call: NA
cdr3_aa: CASSQYGTPDEDTF
cdr3_nt: TGCGCCAGCAGCCAATACGGGACGCCCGACGAAGACACCTTC

j_call: TRBJ1-3
v_call: TRBV7-9
clone_size: few
d_call: NA
cdr3_aa: CASSLGDTIYF
cdr3_nt: TGTGCCAGCAGCTTAGGAGACACCATATATTTT

j_call: TRBJ2-7
v_call: TRBV6-5
clone_size: NA
d_call: TRBD1
cdr3_aa: CASGQGALYEQYF
cdr3_nt: TGTGCCAGCGGACAGGGGGCGCTTTACGAGCAGTACTTC

j_call: TRBJ2-3
v_call: TRBV11-2
clone_size: medium-sized
d_call: TRBD2
cdr3_aa: CASSFSGGHTDTQYF
cdr3_nt: TGTGCCAGCAGCTTCAGCGGGGGGCACACAGATACGCAGTATTTT

j_call: TRBJ2-7
v_call: TRBV30
clone_size: NA
d_call: NA
cdr3_aa: CAWNTGQVYEQYF
cdr3_nt: TGTGCCTGGAATACGGGACAAGTCTACGAGCAGTACTTC

j_call: TRBJ2-1
v_call: TRBV11-2
clone_size: NA
d_call: NA
cdr3_aa: CASSLGGDNEQFF
cdr3_nt: TGTGCCAGCAGCTTAGGGGGGGACAATGAGCAGTTCTTC

j_call: TRBJ2-7
v_call: TRBV14
clone_size: NA
d_call: TRBD1
cdr3_aa: CASSLTDRGPYEQYF
cdr3_nt: TGTGCCAGCAGCCTTACGGACAGGGGACCCTACGAGCAGTACTTC

j_call: TRBJ2-7
v_call: TRBV5-5
clone_size: NA
d_call: NA
cdr3_aa: CASSFVGNSYEQYF
cdr3_nt: TGTGCCAGCAGCTTCGTCGGGAACTCCTACGAGCAGTACTTC

j_call: TRBJ2-2
v_call: TRBV5-6
clone_size: NA
d_call: NA
cdr3_aa: CASSFRGVGELFF
cdr3_nt: TGTGCCAGCAGCTTTAGGGGGGTCGGGGAGCTGTTTTTT